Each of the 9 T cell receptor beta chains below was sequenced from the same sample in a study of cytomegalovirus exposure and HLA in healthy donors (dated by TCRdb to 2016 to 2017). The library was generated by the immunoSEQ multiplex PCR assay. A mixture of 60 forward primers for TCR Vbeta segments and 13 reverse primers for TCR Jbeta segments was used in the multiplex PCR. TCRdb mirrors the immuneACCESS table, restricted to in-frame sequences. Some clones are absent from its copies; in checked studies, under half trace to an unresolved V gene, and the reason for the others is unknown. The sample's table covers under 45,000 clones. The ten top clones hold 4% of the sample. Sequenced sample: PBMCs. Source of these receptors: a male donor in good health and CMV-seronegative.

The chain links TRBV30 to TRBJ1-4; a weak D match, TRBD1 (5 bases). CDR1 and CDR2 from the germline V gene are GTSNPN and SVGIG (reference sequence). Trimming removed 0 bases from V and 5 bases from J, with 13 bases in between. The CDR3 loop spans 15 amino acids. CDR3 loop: CAWSVQPGWNEKLFF. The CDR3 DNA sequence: TGTGCCTGGAGTGTACAGCCAGGGTGGAATGAAAAACTGTTTTTT.

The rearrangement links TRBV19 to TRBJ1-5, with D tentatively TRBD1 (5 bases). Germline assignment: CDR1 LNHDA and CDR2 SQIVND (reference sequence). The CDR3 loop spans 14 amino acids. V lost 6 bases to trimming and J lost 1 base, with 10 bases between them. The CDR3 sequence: CASRLGLSNQPQHF. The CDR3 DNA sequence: TGTGCCAGTAGGCTGGGACTGAGCAATCAGCCCCAGCATTTT.

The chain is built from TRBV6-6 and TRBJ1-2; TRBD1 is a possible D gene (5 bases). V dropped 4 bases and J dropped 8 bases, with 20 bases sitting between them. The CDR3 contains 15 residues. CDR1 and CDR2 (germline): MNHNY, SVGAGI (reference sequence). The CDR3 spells CASSLSQGTGKGYTF. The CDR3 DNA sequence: TGTGCCAGCAGTTTAAGCCAGGGCACTGGGAAGGGCTACACCTTC.

The CDR3 reads CATSTGGLTEAFF. For the CDR3, the DNA is TGTGCCACTTCGACAGGCGGACTCACTGAAGCTTTCTTT. The rearrangement uses TRBV2 and TRBJ1-1, with D perhaps TRBD1 (6 bases). V lost 10 bases and J 4 bases, leaving 16 bases between the germline ends. The CDR3 runs to 13 residues. From germline, CDR1 is SNHLY and CDR2 FYNNEI.

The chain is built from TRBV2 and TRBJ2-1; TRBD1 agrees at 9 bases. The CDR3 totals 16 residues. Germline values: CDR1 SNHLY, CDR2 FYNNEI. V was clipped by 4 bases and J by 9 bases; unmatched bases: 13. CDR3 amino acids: CASSVETGGGFVEQFF. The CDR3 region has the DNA TGTGCCAGCAGTGTTGAGACAGGGGGAGGCTTTGTTGAGCAGTTCTTC.

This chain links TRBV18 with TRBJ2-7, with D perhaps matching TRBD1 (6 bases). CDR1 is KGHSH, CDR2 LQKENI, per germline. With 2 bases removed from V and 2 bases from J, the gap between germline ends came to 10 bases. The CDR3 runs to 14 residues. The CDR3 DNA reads TGTGCCAGCTCACCAACGGGACAAACCTACGAGCAGTACTTC. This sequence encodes CASSPTGQTYEQYF.

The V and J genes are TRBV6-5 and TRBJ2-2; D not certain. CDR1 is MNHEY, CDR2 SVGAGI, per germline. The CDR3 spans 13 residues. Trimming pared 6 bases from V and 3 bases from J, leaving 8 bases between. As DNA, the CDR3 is TGTGCCAGCAGGACGCTAGACACCGGGGAGCTGTTTTTT. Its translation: CASRTLDTGELFF.

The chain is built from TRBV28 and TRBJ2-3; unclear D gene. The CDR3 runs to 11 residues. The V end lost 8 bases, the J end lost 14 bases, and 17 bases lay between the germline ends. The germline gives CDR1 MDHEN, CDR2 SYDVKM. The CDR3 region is CASLGSRVWYF. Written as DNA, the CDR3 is TGTGCCAGCCTTGGGTCCCGGGTTTGGTATTTT.

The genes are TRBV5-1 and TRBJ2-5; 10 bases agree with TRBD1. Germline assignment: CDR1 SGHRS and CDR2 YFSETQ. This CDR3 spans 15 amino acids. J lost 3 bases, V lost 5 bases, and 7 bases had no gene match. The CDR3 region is CASRNRDRGEETQYF. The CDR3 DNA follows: TGCGCCAGCAGGAACCGGGACAGGGGAGAAGAGACCCAGTACTTC.